What follows are 8 T cell receptor beta chains derived from one specimen sequenced in a study of blood T cell repertoires in COVID-19. Using immunoSEQ multiplex PCR, the repertoire was profiled, and TCRdb retains in-frame clones only, with some absent. The sample yields some 80,000 clones, around 81% seen once. Specimen: peripheral blood. These TCRs come from a human donor in a cohort sampled during active COVID-19.

The V gene is TRBV5-1, the J gene TRBJ1-1, with D possibly TRBD1 on 6 matching bases. The CDR3 loop spans 16 amino acids. The V end lost 4 bases, the J end lost 0 bases, and 16 bases lay between the germline ends. Germline V gene lookup returns CDR1 SGHRS and CDR2 YFSETQ. The CDR3 loop is CASSPTPGHMNTEAFF. The CDR3 bases are TGCGCCAGCAGCCCTACTCCGGGACACATGAACACTGAAGCTTTCTTT.

This clone was observed a single time. V is TRBV9 and J is TRBJ2-3; 9 bases fit TRBD2. The V segment lost 2 bases and the J segment 2 bases; nucleotides outside the gene matches: 6. Germline V gene sequence: CDR1 SGDLS, CDR2 YYNGEE. The length of the CDR3 is 16 residues. CDR3 bases: TGTGCCAGCAGCGTTAGCGGGAGCCCCCTCACAGATACGCAGTATTTT. Its translation: CASSVSGSPLTDTQYF.

This clone appeared once. The V call is TRBV5-4, the J call TRBJ1-6, with 8 bases identical to TRBD1. The length of the CDR3 is 16 residues. The germline V gene has CDR1 SGHNT and CDR2 YYREEE (reference sequence). J gave up 5 bases and V 4 bases, and 8 bases lay outside the gene matches. CDR3 sequence reads: CASSPGAGQDNSPLHF. The CDR3 region has the DNA TGTGCCAGCAGCCCGGGTGCGGGACAGGATAATTCACCCCTCCACTTT.

V usage is TRBV7-6 and J usage is TRBJ2-7; TRBD2 matches 8 bases. J gave up 0 bases and V 0 bases, and 4 bases lay outside the gene matches. The CDR3 totals 16 residues. From germline, CDR1 is SGHVS and CDR2 FNYEAQ. This CDR3 is CASSLADSGASYEQYF. The CDR3 DNA reads as TGTGCCAGCAGCTTAGCGGATAGCGGGGCCTCCTACGAGCAGTACTTC.

The chain has TRBV28 and TRBJ1-1; a possible D gene is TRBD1 (6 bases). CDR1 and CDR2 from the germline V gene are MDHEN and SYDVKM. CDR3 size: 19 residues. Trimming took off 6 bases at V and 3 bases at J, with 29 bases between the two ends. CDR3 in DNA: TGTGCCAGCAGCCCAAGGGCAGGGGAAGGCTATATCCGGGACACTGAAGCTTTCTTT. This sequence encodes CASSPRAGEGYIRDTEAFF.

This clone was seen only a few times. The chain is built from TRBV30 and TRBJ2-5; 7 bases line up with TRBD2. The ends lost 2 bases at V and 2 bases at J; junction bases unmatched: 11. The CDR3 has 16 amino acids. Looked up from germline, CDR1 is GTSNPN and CDR2 is SVGIG (reference sequence). CDR3 region: CAWSLLGGGIQETQYF. In nucleotides, the CDR3 is TGTGCCTGGAGTCTCCTGGGGGGAGGGATTCAAGAGACCCAGTACTTC.

V and J are TRBV5-6 and TRBJ1-2; 9 bases map to TRBD1. Trimming cost V 4 bases and J 2 bases; bases outside gene matches: 3. There are 14 residues in the CDR3. Germline lookup yields CDR1 SGHDT and CDR2 YYEEEE. CDR3 sequence (DNA): TGTGCCAGCAGCCAGGACAGGGGCAACTATGGCTACACCTTC. Protein product: CASSQDRGNYGYTF.

This clone was detected a few times. The rearrangement joins TRBV25-1 to TRBJ2-2, with TRBD2 matching 10 bases. Germline V lookup: CDR1 MGHDK, CDR2 SYGVNS. The length of the CDR3 is 16 residues. Trimming cost V 1 base and J 7 bases; bases outside gene matches: 6. The DNA for the CDR3 is TGTGCCAGCAGTGAATTTATAGCGGGAGGTCGCGGGGAGCTGTTTTTT. Its protein is CASSEFIAGGRGELFF.